The 27 T cell receptor beta chains presented below share a single source sample, sequenced in a study of cytomegalovirus exposure and HLA in healthy donors. Both 60 Vbeta primers and 13 Jbeta primers went into the PCR. Sequenced by immunoSEQ multiplex PCR; TCRdb stores in-frame clones only, minus some. The data contain some 160,000 clones, about 79% of them singletons. The sequencing sample was made of PBMCs. The receptors originated from a woman aged 30 to 39 in good health and CMV-seronegative.

The chain has TRBV30 and TRBJ1-1; TRBD1 matches 7 bases. This CDR3 has 13 residues. The V and J ends lost 4 bases and 7 bases, in that order; junction bases with no gene match: 9. Looked up from germline, CDR1 is GTSNPN and CDR2 is SVGIG (reference sequence). CDR3 in DNA: TGTGCCTGGATTAAACCGGGACAGCTTGAAGCTTTCTTT. This sequence encodes CAWIKPGQLEAFF.

The chain joins TRBV9 to TRBJ2-3, with unresolved D. The CDR3 contains 14 residues. CDR1 SGDLS and CDR2 YYNGEE come from the germline V gene. V was shortened by 0 bases and J by 2 bases, with 7 bases between the two germline ends. The CDR3 region is CASSVGIDTDTQYF. The CDR3 DNA is TGTGCCAGCAGCGTAGGAATAGACACAGATACGCAGTATTTT. Looking up the rest from reference TRBV9 and TRBJ2-3 gives the full variable domain: DSGVTQTPKHLITATGQRVTLRCSPRSGDLSVYWYQQSLDQGLQFLIQYYNGEERAKGNILERFSAQQFPDLHSELNLSSLELGDSALYFCASSVGIDTDTQYFGPGTRLTVL.

The V call is TRBV7-9, the J call TRBJ1-1; 11 bases match TRBD1. The CDR3 has 15 residues. The J segment lost 4 bases and the V segment lost 5 bases, leaving 6 bases of the junction unmatched. Germline values: CDR1 SEHNR, CDR2 FQNEAQ (reference sequence). CDR3 DNA: TGTGCCAGCAGCGACCGGGACAGGGGGGCCACTGAAGCTTTCTTT. It specifies CASSDRDRGATEAFF. The whole variable domain, remainder taken from reference TRBV7-9 and TRBJ1-1, is DTGVSQNPRHKITKRGQNVTFRCDPISEHNRLYWYRQTLGQGPEFLTYFQNEAQLEKSRLLSDRFSAERPKGSFSTLEIQRTEQGDSAMYLCASSDRDRGATEAFFGQGTRLTVV.

DNA for the CDR3: TGCAGCGTTATGGACATTGATGGCTACACCTTC. Translating gives CSVMDIDGYTF. V and J are TRBV29-1 and TRBJ1-2; possible D gene TRBD1, 5 bases. The ends were cut back, 5 bases at V and 6 bases at J, with 10 bases in the middle. The CDR3 has 11 amino acids. Germline assignment: CDR1 SQVTM and CDR2 ANQGSEA.

The chain carries TRBV6-1 and TRBJ2-1; 9 bases match TRBD2. V gave up 4 bases and J gave up 7 bases; unmatched junction bases: 11. The CDR3 loop spans 16 amino acids. Germline assignment: CDR1 MNHNS and CDR2 SASEGT. CDR3 sequence: CASSGLAGSGMNEQFF. The CDR3 bases are TGTGCCAGCAGTGGGCTAGCGGGGTCGGGTATGAATGAGCAGTTCTTC.

The J gene is TRBJ2-1, the V gene TRBV29-1; D may be TRBD1 (5 bases). The CDR3 consists of 13 residues. V was pared by 4 bases and J by 0 bases, with 7 bases between. Per the germline V gene, CDR1 is SQVTM and CDR2 is ANQGSEA. The CDR3 sequence is CSVVDSSYNEQFF. The CDR3 DNA sequence: TGCAGCGTTGTCGACAGCTCCTACAATGAGCAGTTCTTC.

V and J are TRBV30 and TRBJ1-4, with TRBD1 matching over 8 bases. CDR1 and CDR2 from the germline V gene are GTSNPN and SVGIG (reference sequence). There are 14 residues in the CDR3. Trimming at V came to 6 bases and at J to 2 bases, leaving 5 bases not matched to a gene. The CDR3 sequence is CACNRGTTNEKLFF. CDR3 DNA sequence: TGTGCCTGCAACAGGGGGACTACTAATGAAAAACTGTTTTTT.

V is TRBV9 and J is TRBJ2-1; no clear D gene. The CDR3 loop spans 18 amino acids. CDR1 SGDLS and CDR2 YYNGEE come from the germline V gene. The V end lost 3 bases, the J end lost 0 bases, and 19 bases lay between the germline ends. CDR3 coding DNA: TGTGCCAGCAGCGGCGGTACTCGTCCCGCTAACTCCTACAATGAGCAGTTCTTC. This sequence encodes CASSGGTRPANSYNEQFF. The full variable domain, rest sourced from reference TRBV9 and TRBJ2-1, is DSGVTQTPKHLITATGQRVTLRCSPRSGDLSVYWYQQSLDQGLQFLIQYYNGEERAKGNILERFSAQQFPDLHSELNLSSLELGDSALYFCASSGGTRPANSYNEQFFGPGTRLTVL.

V and J are TRBV11-2 and TRBJ1-1; D unclear. V shed 2 bases and J shed 6 bases, with 10 bases lying between them. Germline CDR1 SGHAT, CDR2 FQNNGV. This CDR3 has 13 residues. CDR3 sequence reads: CASSLRVESEAFF. The CDR3 bases are TGTGCCAGCAGCTTACGGGTAGAGTCTGAAGCTTTCTTT.

The CDR3 DNA follows: TGCGCCAGCAGCCAAGCTTCTCGGACACTAAATGAAAAACTGTTTTTT. Its translation is CASSQASRTLNEKLFF. This chain links TRBV4-3 with TRBJ1-4; TRBD1 is a possible D gene (5 bases). The CDR3 loop spans 16 amino acids. CDR1 and CDR2 from the germline V gene are LGHNA and YSLEER. V lost 1 base and J lost 5, with 14 bases in between.

The chain has TRBV6-1 and TRBJ2-3, with D tentatively TRBD2 (6 bases). The germline V gene encodes CDR1 MNHNS and CDR2 SASEGT. V lost 7 bases, J lost 0 bases, and 14 bases lay in between. This CDR3 comprises 15 residues. The CDR3 sequence: CASTRDFSSTDTQYF. CDR3 coding DNA: TGTGCCAGCACTCGGGACTTCTCTAGCACAGATACGCAGTATTTT.

The chain carries TRBV6-4 and TRBJ2-2, with D possibly being TRBD2 (8 bases). V was shortened by 5 bases and J by 0 bases, with 16 bases between the two germline ends. The CDR3 sequence is 17 residues long. Looked up from germline, CDR1 is MRHNA and CDR2 is SNTAGT. The DNA for the CDR3 is TGTGCCAGCAGTAAGCGGGGGACAGCGGCGAACACCGGGGAGCTGTTTTTT. This codes for CASSKRGTAANTGELFF.

The genes are TRBV27 and TRBJ2-7; maybe TRBD2 (5 bases). Germline CDR1 MNHEY, CDR2 SMNVEV (reference sequence). Trimming removed 7 bases at V and 4 bases at J, with 20 bases between. The CDR3 length is 15 residues. The CDR3 DNA follows: TGTGCCAGCACCGGACGAGTTTTGACGGGGTACGAGCAGTACTTC. This codes for CASTGRVLTGYEQYF.

The chain carries TRBV6-6 and TRBJ1-2, with D possibly TRBD1 on 6 matching bases. Germline values: CDR1 MNHNY, CDR2 SVGAGI (reference sequence). V was shortened by 2 bases and J by 8 bases, with 9 bases between the two germline ends. The length of the CDR3 is 12 residues. CDR3 in DNA: TGTGCCAGCAGTTACCGCAGGGGCGGCTACACCTTC. The encoded protein is CASSYRRGGYTF.

This clone was seen more than once but under ten times. This chain uses TRBV2 with TRBJ2-5, with TRBD1 identical over 9 bases. Per germline, CDR1 SNHLY and CDR2 FYNNEI. The CDR3 spans 15 residues. V lost 1 base to trimming and J lost 3 bases; unmatched junction nucleotides: 3. This chain's CDR3 is CASSEGDREKETQYF. The CDR3 DNA reads as TGTGCCAGCAGTGAAGGGGACAGGGAGAAAGAGACCCAGTACTTC.

The V and J genes are TRBV5-1 and TRBJ1-1; 7 bases agree with TRBD1. V gave up 4 bases and J gave up 8 bases; unmatched junction bases: 8. The CDR3 runs to 13 residues. The germline V gene encodes CDR1 SGHRS and CDR2 YFSETQ. CDR3 amino acids: CASSIQGDREAFF. The CDR3 DNA is TGCGCCAGCAGCATCCAGGGGGATAGGGAAGCTTTCTTT.

This clone was picked up one time. The chain uses TRBV6-1 and TRBJ1-5; 7 bases agree with TRBD1. Trimming cost V 2 bases and J 3 bases; bases outside gene matches: 10. The CDR3 spans 17 residues. Germline V gives CDR1 MNHNS, CDR2 SASEGT. The CDR3 protein is CASSELIDRVNNQPQHF. DNA for the CDR3: TGTGCCAGCAGTGAACTAATTGACAGGGTCAACAATCAGCCCCAGCATTTT.

This clone appeared a single time. The chain has TRBV6-5 and TRBJ1-1; the D gene is possibly TRBD1 (6 bases). With 0 bases removed from V and 4 bases from J, the gap between germline ends came to 12 bases. The germline gives CDR1 MNHEY, CDR2 SVGAGI. This CDR3 has 15 residues. The CDR3 spells CASSYSIGGSTEAFF. The CDR3 DNA follows: TGTGCCAGCAGTTACTCGATAGGGGGAAGCACTGAAGCTTTCTTT.

This clone was detected a few times. The chain joins TRBV18 to TRBJ1-5; TRBD1 agrees at 7 bases. Germline trimming cut 1 base from V and 3 bases from J; bases unmatched to any gene: 6. CDR1 KGHSH and CDR2 LQKENI come from the germline V gene. CDR3 length equals 16 residues. The CDR3, as DNA: TGTGCCAGCTCACCACGACAGGGTTCCGCCAATCAGCCCCAGCATTTT. Its protein product is CASSPRQGSANQPQHF.

The chain couples TRBV19 to TRBJ1-5; 9 nucleotides align to TRBD1. The CDR3 covers 16 residues. Losses at the gene ends were 7 bases for V and 0 bases for J; bases not matched to a gene: 7. The germline CDR1 and CDR2 sequences are LNHDA and SQIVND (reference sequence). The CDR3 DNA sequence: TGTGCCAGTATACAGGGGGCGGGGGATAGCAATCAGCCCCAGCATTTT. This encodes CASIQGAGDSNQPQHF.

This chain joins TRBV27 and TRBJ1-2; no reliable D call. The CDR3 has 11 amino acids. With 7 bases removed from V and 5 bases from J, the gap between germline ends came to 8 bases. The germline V gene has CDR1 MNHEY and CDR2 SMNVEV (reference sequence). For the CDR3, the DNA is TGTGCCAGCATGTCGGGTTATGGCTACACCTTC. The encoded protein is CASMSGYGYTF.

This clone was picked up a small number of times. The rearrangement joins TRBV7-2 to TRBJ1-4; D gene ambiguous. CDR1 and CDR2 (germline): SGHTA, FQGNSA. This CDR3 is built from 11 residues. Deletions cut 6 bases from V and 5 bases from J, with 4 bases between. The CDR3 is CASRQNEKLFF. CDR3 coding DNA: TGTGCCAGCAGACAGAATGAAAAACTGTTTTTT.

Only a few counts were recorded for this clone. Different DNA sequences within this sample yield the same CDR3. J is TRBJ1-5 and V is TRBV18, with 10 bases identical to TRBD1. J lost 4 bases, V lost 2 bases, and 2 bases had no gene match. This CDR3 has 15 amino acids. Germline CDR1 KGHSH, CDR2 LQKENI. The CDR3 nucleotides read TGTGCCAGCTCACCAGGGACAGGGGCGAATCAGCCCCAGCATTTT. Translated, it gives CASSPGTGANQPQHF.

V and J are TRBV7-6 and TRBJ2-1, with D maybe TRBD2 (7 bases). CDR1 is SGHVS and CDR2 is FNYEAQ in the germline V gene. There are 15 residues in the CDR3. The V end was cut by 1 base, the J end by 8 bases, with 15 bases between. CDR3 DNA: TGTGCCAGCAGCTTAGGAGGGGGGGCGGCAGATGAGCAGTTCTTC. Protein: CASSLGGGAADEQFF. Drawing the rest from reference TRBV7-6 and TRBJ2-1, the complete variable domain is GAGVSQSPRYKVTKRGQDVALRCDPISGHVSLYWYRQALGQGPEFLTYFNYEAQQDKSGLPNDRFSAERPEGSISTLTIQRTEQRDSAMYRCASSLGGGAADEQFFGPGTRLTVL.

This sequence joins TRBV7-2 and TRBJ1-5; 10 positions agree with TRBD1. Per the germline V gene, CDR1 is SGHTA and CDR2 is FQGNSA. This CDR3 spans 16 amino acids. J gave up 6 bases and V 5 bases, and 10 bases lay outside the gene matches. CDR3 sequence (DNA): TGTGCCAGCAGCCGGACAGGGGGTTCGGGAATTCAGCCCCAGCATTTT. Its translation: CASSRTGGSGIQPQHF.

The gene calls are TRBV7-2 and TRBJ1-2, with a tentative D call TRBD1 (5 bases). Germline V gives CDR1 SGHTA, CDR2 FQGNSA. V lost 5 bases, J lost 5 bases, and 9 bases lay in between. This CDR3 is built from 12 residues. CDR3 protein: CASSADSYGYTF. CDR3 bases: TGTGCCAGCAGCGCCGACAGTTATGGCTACACCTTC. The complete variable domain, with remaining parts taken from reference TRBV7-2 and TRBJ1-2, reads GAGVSQSPSNKVTEKGKDVELRCDPISGHTALYWYRQSLGQGLEFLIYFQGNSAPDKSGLPSDRFSAERTGGSVSTLTIQRTQQEDSAVYLCASSADSYGYTFGSGTRLTVV.

V and J are TRBV27 and TRBJ2-1; TRBD2 matches 13 bases. The CDR3 is made up of 18 amino acids. V gave up 4 bases and J gave up 8 bases; unmatched junction bases: 14. Germline values: CDR1 MNHEY, CDR2 SMNVEV (reference sequence). This CDR3 reads CASSSPRLAGGPGDEQFF. The CDR3 coding sequence is TGTGCCAGCAGTTCCCCCCGACTAGCGGGGGGCCCAGGGGATGAGCAGTTCTTC.